The source of this TCR beta chain is a study of blood T cell repertoires in COVID-19. Study summary: COVID-19 samples from acute and convalescent phases originated in the United States, Italy and Spain. T cells, B-cell-depleted T cells, or PBMCs provided the cDNA or gDNA that served as material.

The CDR3 is made up of 16 amino acids. Germline CDR1 LNHDA, CDR2 SQIVND (reference sequence). Trimming left V 6 bases short and J 4 bases short, with 18 bases between. Original processing notes: Cell counts per sample came from amplifying reference gene primers. Data came from immunoSEQ multiplex PCR; TCRdb stores just in-frame clones and leaves some out. That table gives V, J and clone size, and the DNA gave D and trimming. Counted here are 200,000 to 300,000 clones, roughly 76% occurring once; the ten biggest clones make up 7.5%. One Seattle source followed patients from active infection through their disease course.

This chain uses TRBV19 with TRBJ1-4, with a tentative D call TRBD1 (5 bases). The sequenced sample consisted of peripheral blood. The source of this sequence is a woman older than 75 with COVID-19, enrolled during active disease. This CDR3 is CASSQLYGRGNEKLFF. CDR3 coding DNA: TGTGCCAGTAGCCAACTTTACGGGAGGGGTAATGAAAAACTGTTTTTT.